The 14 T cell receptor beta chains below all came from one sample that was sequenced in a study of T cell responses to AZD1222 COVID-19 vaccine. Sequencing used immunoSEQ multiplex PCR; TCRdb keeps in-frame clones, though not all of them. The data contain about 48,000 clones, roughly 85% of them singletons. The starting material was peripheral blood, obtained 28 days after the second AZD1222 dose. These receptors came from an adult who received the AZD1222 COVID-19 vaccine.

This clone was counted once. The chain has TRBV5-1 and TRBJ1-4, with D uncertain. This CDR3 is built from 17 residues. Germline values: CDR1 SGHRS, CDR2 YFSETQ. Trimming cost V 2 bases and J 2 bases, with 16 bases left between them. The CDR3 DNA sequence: TGCGCCAGCAGCTTCGTTCAGGAAGAGGTGACTAATGAAAAACTGTTTTTT. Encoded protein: CASSFVQEEVTNEKLFF.

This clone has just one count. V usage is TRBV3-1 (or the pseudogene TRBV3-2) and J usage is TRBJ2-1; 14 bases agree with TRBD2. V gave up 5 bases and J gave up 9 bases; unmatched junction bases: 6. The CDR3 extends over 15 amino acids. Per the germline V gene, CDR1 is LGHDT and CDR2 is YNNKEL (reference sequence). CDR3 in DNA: TGTGCCAGCAGCATCGGGACTAGCGGGAGACCTGAGCAGTTCTTC. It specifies CASSIGTSGRPEQFF.

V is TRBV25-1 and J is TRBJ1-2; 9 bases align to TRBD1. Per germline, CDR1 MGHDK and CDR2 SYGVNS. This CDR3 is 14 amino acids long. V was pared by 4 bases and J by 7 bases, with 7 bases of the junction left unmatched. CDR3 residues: CASSGYRGQSGYTF. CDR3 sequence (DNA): TGTGCCAGCAGTGGATACAGGGGGCAAAGTGGCTACACCTTC.

CDR3 bases: TGTGCCAGCAGCATACCCGGGACGGGCTACTCTGGGGCCAACGTCCTGACTTTC. Amino acid sequence: CASSIPGTGYSGANVLTF. The chain employs TRBV11-3 and TRBJ2-6; D may match TRBD1 or TRBD2 (5 bases each). This CDR3 spans 18 amino acids. The germline V gene encodes CDR1 SGHNT and CDR2 YENEEA. Trimming removed 5 bases at V and 0 bases at J, with 17 bases between.

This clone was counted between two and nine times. The CDR3 sequence: CASSQDGGAGPQHF. CDR3 DNA: TGTGCCAGCAGCCAAGACGGTGGGGCTGGTCCCCAGCATTTT. The V and J genes are TRBV3-1 (or the pseudogene TRBV3-2) and TRBJ1-5; TRBD1 might be the D (5 bases). Trimming shortened V by 0 bases and J by 10 bases, and 13 bases separated the two germline ends. The length of the CDR3 is 14 residues. Per the germline V gene, CDR1 is LGHDT and CDR2 is YNNKEL (reference sequence).

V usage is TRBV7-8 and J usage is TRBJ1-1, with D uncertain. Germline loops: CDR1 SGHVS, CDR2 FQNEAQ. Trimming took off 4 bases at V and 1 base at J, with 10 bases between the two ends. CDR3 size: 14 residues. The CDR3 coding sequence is TGTGCCAGCAGCTCATCGGGAGGGAACACTGAAGCTTTCTTT. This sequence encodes CASSSSGGNTEAFF.

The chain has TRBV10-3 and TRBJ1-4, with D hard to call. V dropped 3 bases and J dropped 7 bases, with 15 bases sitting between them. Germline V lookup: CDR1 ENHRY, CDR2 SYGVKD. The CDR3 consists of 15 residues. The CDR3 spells CAISDREAAPEKLFF. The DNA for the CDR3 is TGTGCCATCAGTGACCGGGAGGCCGCCCCTGAAAAACTGTTTTTT.

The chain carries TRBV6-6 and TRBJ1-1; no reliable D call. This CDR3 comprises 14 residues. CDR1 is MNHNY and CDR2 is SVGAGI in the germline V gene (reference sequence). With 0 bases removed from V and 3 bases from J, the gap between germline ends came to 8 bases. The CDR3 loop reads CASSYSGMYTEAFF. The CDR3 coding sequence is TGTGCCAGCAGTTACTCGGGGATGTACACTGAAGCTTTCTTT.

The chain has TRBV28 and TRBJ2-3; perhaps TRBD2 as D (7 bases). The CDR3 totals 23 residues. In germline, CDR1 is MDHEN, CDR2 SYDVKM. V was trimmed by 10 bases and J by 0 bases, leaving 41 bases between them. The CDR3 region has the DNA TGTGCCACCCAGTGGTATTGGGGCGGGGGAGCACAAGGGGGTAGATCTAGCACAGATACGCAGTATTTT. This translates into CATQWYWGGGAQGGRSSTDTQYF.

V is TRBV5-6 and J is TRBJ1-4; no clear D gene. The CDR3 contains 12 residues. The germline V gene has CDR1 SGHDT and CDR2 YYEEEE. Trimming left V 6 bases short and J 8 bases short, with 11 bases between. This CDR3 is CASTSRDEKLFF. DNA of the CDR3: TGTGCCAGCACCTCACGTGACGAAAAACTGTTTTTT. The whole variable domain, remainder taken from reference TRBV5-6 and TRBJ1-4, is DAGVTQSPTHLIKTRGQQVTLRCSPKSGHDTVSWYQQALGQGPQFIFQYYEEEERQRGNFPDRFSGHQFPNYSSELNVNALLLGDSALYLCASTSRDEKLFFGSGTQLSVL.

CDR3 amino acids: CASSLGEWWEQFF. The CDR3, as DNA: TGTGCCAGCAGCTTGGGCGAGTGGTGGGAGCAGTTCTTC. The V and J genes are TRBV7-9 and TRBJ2-1, with D unresolved. The germline V and J ends were trimmed by 3 bases and 10 bases, with 13 bases remaining between them. Germline V gene data show CDR1 as SEHNR and CDR2 as FQNEAQ (reference sequence). The CDR3 spans 13 residues.

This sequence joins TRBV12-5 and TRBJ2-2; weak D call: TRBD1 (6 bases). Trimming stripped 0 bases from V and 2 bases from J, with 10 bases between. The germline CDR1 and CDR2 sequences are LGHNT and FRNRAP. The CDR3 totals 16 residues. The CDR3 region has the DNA TGTGCTAGTGGTTTGGTTACAGGGCCTAACACCGGGGAGCTGTTTTTT. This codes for CASGLVTGPNTGELFF.

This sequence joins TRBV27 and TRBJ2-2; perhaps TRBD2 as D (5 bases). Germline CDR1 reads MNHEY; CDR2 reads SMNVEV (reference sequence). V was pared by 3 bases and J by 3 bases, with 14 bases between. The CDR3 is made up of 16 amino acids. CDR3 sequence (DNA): TGTGCCAGCAGTTTCTCGAGGGCTTTGGACACCGGGGAGCTGTTTTTT. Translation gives CASSFSRALDTGELFF.

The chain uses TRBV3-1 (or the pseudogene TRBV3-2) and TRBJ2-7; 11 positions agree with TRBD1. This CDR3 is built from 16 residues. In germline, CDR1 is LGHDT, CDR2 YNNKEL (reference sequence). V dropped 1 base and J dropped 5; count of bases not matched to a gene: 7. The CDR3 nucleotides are TGTGCCAGCAGCCAAGCAGCAGGACAGGGGGCCAACGAGCAGTACTTC. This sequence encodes CASSQAAGQGANEQYF.